Listed below are T cell receptor beta chains from one sample, sequenced in a study of cytotoxic CD8 clonotypes in ibrutinib-treated CLL. The method was immunoSEQ multiplex PCR; TCRdb's version includes in-frame clones alone and lacks a portion of them. Among over 95,000 clones listed, 58% were seen once. The specimen comprised PBMCs, sampled after 24 months of ibrutinib treatment. The receptors stem from a human donor with chronic lymphocytic leukemia. Both conserved end residues are part of each CDR3. A D gene is named only where the DNA matches it firmly. A clone size is listed for some rows: how often the clone was seen (once, few, many), or a class if it is expanded.

>NA|TRBJ1-2|NA|TRBV5-1
CASSRQGKDYGYTF
TGCGCCAGCAGCCGTCAGGGGAAGGACTATGGCTACACCTTC
>NA|TRBJ1-6|few|TRBV6-1
CASSEAGRPSPLHF
TGTGCCAGCAGTGAAGCGGGAAGGCCATCACCCCTCCACTTT
>NA|TRBJ1-3|NA|TRBV7-9
CASSLVRTDGNTIYF
TGTGCCAGCAGCTTAGTAAGGACAGATGGAAACACCATATATTTT
>NA|TRBJ2-7|NA|TRBV7-2
CASSLDGAAYEQYF
TGTGCCAGCAGCTTAGACGGCGCCGCCTACGAGCAGTACTTC
>NA|TRBJ2-5|NA|TRBV5-1
CASSLSPQGLIRETQYF
TGCGCCAGCAGCTTGTCCCCTCAAGGACTAATACGAGAGACCCAGTACTTC
>NA|TRBJ1-4|NA|TRBV20-1
CSAGTLGKLFF
TGCAGTGCTGGGACGTTGGGGAAACTGTTTTTT
>TRBD1|TRBJ2-5|NA|TRBV18
CASSPLQGAGETQYF
TGTGCCAGCTCACCACTACAGGGGGCCGGGGAGACCCAGTACTTC
>TRBD1|TRBJ1-1|NA|TRBV7-2
CASSIRGQGNTEAFF
TGTGCCAGCAGCATTCGCGGACAGGGGAACACTGAAGCTTTCTTT
>NA|TRBJ1-1|NA|TRBV5-6
CASSLQRRVGDNTEAFF
TGTGCCAGCAGCCTTCAGAGGAGGGTAGGGGATAACACTGAAGCTTTCTTT
>TRBD1|TRBJ2-7|NA|TRBV19
CASGSRTGAHYEQYF
TGTGCCAGTGGTTCGCGAACAGGGGCTCACTACGAGCAGTACTTC
>TRBD1|TRBJ2-5|NA|TRBV6-1
CASSAGTGGAETQYF
TGTGCCAGCAGCGCCGGGACAGGGGGCGCCGAGACCCAGTACTTC
>NA|TRBJ1-1|NA|TRBV19
CASSTRKNDQGLNTEAFF
TGTGCCAGTAGTACCAGAAAGAATGATCAGGGATTGAACACTGAAGCTTTCTTT
>TRBD1|TRBJ1-6|once|TRBV30
CAWTPSGGRNSPLHF
TGTGCCTGGACTCCTTCAGGGGGACGTAATTCACCCCTCCACTTT
>NA|TRBJ2-7|NA|TRBV18
CASSPPSLPGEQYF
TGTGCCAGCTCACCACCTAGTCTCCCAGGCGAGCAGTACTTC
>TRBD1|TRBJ1-4|NA|TRBV19
CASSAQGAHEKLFF
TGTGCCAGTAGTGCACAGGGGGCGCATGAAAAACTGTTTTTT